Here is one T cell receptor (beta chain) with its context. What it binds is unknown. In replicate PCRs of sorted subsets, around 200 ng DNA, approximately 30,000 T cell genomes, was used. Measured with immunoSEQ multiplex PCR; TCRdb has only the in-frame clones, and not every one. The repertoire consists of over 2,000,000 clones, with about 93% occurring once and the leading ten covering around 1.8%. CD45RO negativity and positive selection for CCR7 defined naive CD8 cells, a population that excluded terminally differentiated effector memory CD45RA+ cells. Those who donated, Caucasian adults without exception, all lived in Nashville, Tennessee. The sample originates from a study of shared clonotypes between healthy human individuals. About the study: Three plates each covered CD4 naive and memory; CD8 naive two, CD8 memory one.

Study outcomes and limitations: Estimated richness values were generally larger in naive subsets than in memory subsets.

Germline values: CDR1 SNHLY, CDR2 FYNNEI. Trimming took 3 bases from V and 3 from J, leaving 11 bases between them. This CDR3 comprises 15 residues. The origin of this receptor is a man aged 18-30 years in good health. Some clones in this sample may be carry-over from other donors' samples. This sequence joins TRBV2 and TRBJ2-2; D may be TRBD1 (6 bases). Sequencing was carried out using naive CD8+ T cells from PBMCs. The CDR3 region has the DNA TGTGCCAGCAGTGAGCCAGGACAGTACACCGGGGAGCTGTTTTTT. Its translation: CASSEPGQYTGELFF.